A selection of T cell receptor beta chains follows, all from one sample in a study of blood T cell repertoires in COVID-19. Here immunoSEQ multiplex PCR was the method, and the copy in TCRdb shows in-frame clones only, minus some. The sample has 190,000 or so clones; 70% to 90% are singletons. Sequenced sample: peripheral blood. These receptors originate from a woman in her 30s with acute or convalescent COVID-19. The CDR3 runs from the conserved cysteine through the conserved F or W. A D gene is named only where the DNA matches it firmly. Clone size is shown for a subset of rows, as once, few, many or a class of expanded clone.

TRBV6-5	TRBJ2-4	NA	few	TGTGCCAGCAGCCTAGACTATGACGGCATTCAGTACTTC	CASSLDYDGIQYF
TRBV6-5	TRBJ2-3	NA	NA	TGTGCCAGCAGTTACTCGGGCAGGATGACAGATACGCAGTATTTT	CASSYSGRMTDTQYF
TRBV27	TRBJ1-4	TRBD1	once	TGTGCCAGCGCGACGGGACAGGGTGGGGAAAAACTGTTTTTT	CASATGQGGEKLFF
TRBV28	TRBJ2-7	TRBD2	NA	TGTGCCAGCAGTTTATCGTCTAGCGGGAGCCACGAGCAGTACTTC	CASSLSSSGSHEQYF
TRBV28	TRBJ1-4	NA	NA	TGTGCCAGCTTCGACAGCCTTAATGAAAAACTGTTTTTT	CASFDSLNEKLFF
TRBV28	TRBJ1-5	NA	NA	TGTGCCAGCAGTTTCTCCGGGGGGGGCAATCAGCCCCAGCATTTT	CASSFSGGGNQPQHF
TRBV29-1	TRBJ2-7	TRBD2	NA	TGCAGCGTTGGAAAAGGGACTAGCGGGAACTTTAAGCAGTACTTC	CSVGKGTSGNFKQYF
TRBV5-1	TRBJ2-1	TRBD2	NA	TGCGCCAGCAGCTCCAATAGCGGGAGTGCTGAAAATGAGCAGTTCTTC	CASSSNSGSAENEQFF
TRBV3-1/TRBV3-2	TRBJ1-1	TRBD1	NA	TGTGCCAGCAGGTACAGGGGTATGAAGAACACTGAAGCTTTCTTT	CASRYRGMKNTEAFF
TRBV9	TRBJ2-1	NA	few	TGTGCCAGCAGCGTAGTAGGGGGATCATACGACAATGAGCAGTTCTTC	CASSVVGGSYDNEQFF
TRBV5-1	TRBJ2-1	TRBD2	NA	TGCGCCAGCAGCTTGGCGATAGCGGGAGGTTACAATGAGCAGTTCTTC	CASSLAIAGGYNEQFF
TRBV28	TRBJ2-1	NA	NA	TGTGCCAGCAGTTTTGGCCACAATGAGCAGTTCTTC	CASSFGHNEQFF
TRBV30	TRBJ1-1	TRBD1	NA	TGTGCCTGGAGGGGGGGACAGGGGACTAGGAGGGCTTTCTTT	CAWRGGQGTRRAFF
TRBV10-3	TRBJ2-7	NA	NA	TGTGCCATCAGTGAGTCTAATTCCTACGAGCAGTACTTC	CAISESNSYEQYF
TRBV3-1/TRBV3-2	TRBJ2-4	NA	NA	TGTGCCAGCAGCCAAGGGTTACAGAACAACATTCAGTACTTC	CASSQGLQNNIQYF
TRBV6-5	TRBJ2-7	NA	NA	TGTGCCAGCAGTACCGGGGGACTCGAGCAGTACTTC	CASSTGGLEQYF
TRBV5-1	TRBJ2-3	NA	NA	TGCGCCAGCAGGGAGGGGACCACAGATACGCAGTATTTT	CASREGTTDTQYF
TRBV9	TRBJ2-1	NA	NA	TGTGCCAGCAGCGTAGAGAGGCTGACTGGATTCCACAATGAGCAGTTCTTC	CASSVERLTGFHNEQFF
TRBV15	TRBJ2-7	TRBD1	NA	TGTGCCACCAGCGGAACAGGGGGCGGGTACGAGCAGTACTTC	CATSGTGGGYEQYF
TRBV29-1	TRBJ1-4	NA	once	TGCAGCGTTAACCAGGTTGGGAAACTGTTTTTT	CSVNQVGKLFF
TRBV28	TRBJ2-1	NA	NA	TGTGCCAGCAGTTTAGTAGGGGATGAGCAGTTCTTC	CASSLVGDEQFF
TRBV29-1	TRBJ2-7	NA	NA	TGCAGCGTCGGAGGGGAGGGGGTAAGCTACGAGCAGTACTTC	CSVGGEGVSYEQYF
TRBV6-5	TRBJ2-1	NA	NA	TGTGCCAGCAGTTACTCGACAGGAATCGAGCAGTTCTTC	CASSYSTGIEQFF
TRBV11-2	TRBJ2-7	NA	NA	TGTGCCAGCAGCTTATTCCGTAGCGCCTACGAGCAGTACTTC	CASSLFRSAYEQYF
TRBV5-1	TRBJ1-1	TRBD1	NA	TGCGCCAGCCTCCAGACAGGGTCCTCTGAAGCTTTCTTT	CASLQTGSSEAFF
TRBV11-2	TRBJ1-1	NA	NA	TGTGCCAGCAGCGTTTCCCTGGTGGGCCAAGCTTTCTTT	CASSVSLVGQAFF
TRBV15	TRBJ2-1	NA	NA	TGTGCCACCAGCAGAGATTATGCGGAGCAGTTCTTC	CATSRDYAEQFF
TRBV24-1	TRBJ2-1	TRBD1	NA	TGTGCCACCAGCCCTGGACAGGGGTGGGTCAATGAGCAGTTCTTC	CATSPGQGWVNEQFF
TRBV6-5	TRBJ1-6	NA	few	TGTGCCAGCGTGGGACAATTTAATTCACCCCTCCACTTT	CASVGQFNSPLHF
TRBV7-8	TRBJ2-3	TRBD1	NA	TGTGCCAGCAGCCCAAGGACAGGTCAAGCAGGTACGCAGTATTTT	CASSPRTGQAGTQYF
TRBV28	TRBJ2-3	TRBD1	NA	TGTGCCAGCAGTTTGCCACAGGGGGCGAATACGCAGTATTTT	CASSLPQGANTQYF
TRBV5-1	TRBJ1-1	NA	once	TGCGCCAGCAGCTTGACAGGCAGTCAGAACACTGAAGCTTTCTTT	CASSLTGSQNTEAFF
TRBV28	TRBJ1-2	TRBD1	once	TGTGCCAGCAGCACTACGACAGGGTTGGGTGGCTACACCTTC	CASSTTTGLGGYTF
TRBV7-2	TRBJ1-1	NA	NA	TGTGCCAGCAGCTTAGCGTTTACTAGTGGGACTGAAGCTTTCTTT	CASSLAFTSGTEAFF
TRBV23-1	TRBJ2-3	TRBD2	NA	TGCGCCAGCAGTCACTCCCTAGCGGTCCTAGATACGCAGTATTTT	CASSHSLAVLDTQYF
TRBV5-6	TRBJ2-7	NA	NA	TGTGCCAGCAGCTCCTGGGGGCTGTCCTACGAGCAGTACTTC	CASSSWGLSYEQYF
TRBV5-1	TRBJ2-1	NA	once	TGCGCCAGCAGCTTGCCGGGATATGAGCAGTTCTTC	CASSLPGYEQFF
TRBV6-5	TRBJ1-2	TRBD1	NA	TGTGCCATCGGGACAGCTAACTATGGCTACACCTTC	CAIGTANYGYTF
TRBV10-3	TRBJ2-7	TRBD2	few	TGTGCCATCAGTGAGGAGGGGGTAGCGGGAGGCCCCCTCGACGAGCAGTACTTC	CAISEEGVAGGPLDEQYF
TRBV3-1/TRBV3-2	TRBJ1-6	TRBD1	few	TGTGCCAGCAGCCCTCAACCCGGGACAGTAATTTTCAATTCACCCCTCCACTTT	CASSPQPGTVIFNSPLHF
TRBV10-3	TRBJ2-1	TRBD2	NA	TGTGCCATCTCCGCTAGCGGGAGGTACAATGAGCAGTTCTTC	CAISASGRYNEQFF
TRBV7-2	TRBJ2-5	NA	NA	TGTGCCAGCAGCCCACAAAAAGAGACCCAGTACTTC	CASSPQKETQYF
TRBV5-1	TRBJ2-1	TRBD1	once	TGCGCCAGCAGCCCAGGACAGGGCTGGGAGCAGTTCTTC	CASSPGQGWEQFF
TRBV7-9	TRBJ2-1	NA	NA	TGTGCCAGCACCCCTCCGGGGACGGGAGTTTGGGGTGAGCAGTTCTTC	CASTPPGTGVWGEQFF
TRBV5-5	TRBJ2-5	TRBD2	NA	TGTGCCAGCAGCTTCTGGACTAGCGAAGAGACCCAGTACTTC	CASSFWTSEETQYF
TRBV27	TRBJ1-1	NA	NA	TGTGCCAGCAGTGTCCCGGGGAAAACTGAAGCTTTCTTT	CASSVPGKTEAFF
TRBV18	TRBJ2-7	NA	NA	TGTGCCAGCTCCCAAAACGAGGGCTACGAGCAGTACTTC	CASSQNEGYEQYF
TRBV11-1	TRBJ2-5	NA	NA	TGTGCCAGCAGCTCCGGGATCCAAGAGACCCAGTACTTC	CASSSGIQETQYF
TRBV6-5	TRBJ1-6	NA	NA	TGTGCCAGCAGTTACGGGGGGAGTGGGAATTCACCCCTCCACTTT	CASSYGGSGNSPLHF
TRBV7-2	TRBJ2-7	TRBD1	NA	TGTGCCAGCAGCTTAGTCTACAGGGGGAACGAGCAGTACTTC	CASSLVYRGNEQYF
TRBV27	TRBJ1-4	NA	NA	TGTGCCAGCAGTTTAAATAACCCCATCGGAGGGGATGAAAAACTGTTTTTT	CASSLNNPIGGDEKLFF
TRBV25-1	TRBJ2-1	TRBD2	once	TGTGCCAGCAGTGACGGACTAGCGGGGACCCGGGGGCAGTTCTTC	CASSDGLAGTRGQFF
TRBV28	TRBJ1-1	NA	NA	TGTGCCAGCAGTCTAAATTGGGGGGGCGCGGGAAACACTGAAGCTTTCTTT	CASSLNWGGAGNTEAFF